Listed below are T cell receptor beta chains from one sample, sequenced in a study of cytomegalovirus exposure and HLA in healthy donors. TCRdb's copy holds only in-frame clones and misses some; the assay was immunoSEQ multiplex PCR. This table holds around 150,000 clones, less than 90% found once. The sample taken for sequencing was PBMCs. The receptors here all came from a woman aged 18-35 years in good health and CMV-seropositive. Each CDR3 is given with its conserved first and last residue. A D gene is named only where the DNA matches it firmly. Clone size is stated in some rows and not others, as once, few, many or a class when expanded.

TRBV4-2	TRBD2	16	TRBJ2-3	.	CASSQETSGPPDTQYF	TGTGCCAGCAGCCAAGAAACTAGCGGCCCCCCAGATACGCAGTATTTT
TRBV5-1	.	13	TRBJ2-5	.	CASSLGIEETQYF	TGCGCCAGCAGCTTGGGAATAGAAGAGACCCAGTACTTC
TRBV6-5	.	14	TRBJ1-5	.	CASSYLGPNQPQHF	TGTGCCAGCAGTTACTTGGGGCCAAATCAGCCCCAGCATTTT
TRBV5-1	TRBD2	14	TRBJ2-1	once	CASSLARGSKEQFF	TGCGCCAGCAGCTTGGCTCGCGGGAGTAAGGAGCAGTTCTTC
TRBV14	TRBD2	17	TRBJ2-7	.	CASSQGYRREKPYEQYF	TGTGCCAGCAGCCAAGGGTATCGGCGGGAGAAGCCCTACGAGCAGTACTTC
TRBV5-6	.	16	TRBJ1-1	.	CASSLALQFRNTEAFF	TGTGCCAGCAGCTTGGCTTTACAGTTCCGGAACACTGAAGCTTTCTTT
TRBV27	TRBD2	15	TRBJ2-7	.	CASRITSGGPYEQYF	TGTGCCAGCAGAATCACTAGCGGGGGCCCCTACGAGCAGTACTTC
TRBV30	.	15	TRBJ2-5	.	CAWRYKPGFQETQYF	TGTGCCTGGAGATACAAACCCGGGTTCCAAGAGACCCAGTACTTC
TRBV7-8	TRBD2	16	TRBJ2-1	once	CASSPRRLAGRYEQFF	TGTGCCAGCAGCCCCCGCAGGCTAGCGGGACGATATGAGCAGTTCTTC
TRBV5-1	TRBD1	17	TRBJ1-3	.	CASSLALDRRPGNTIYF	TGCGCCAGCAGCCTCGCTTTGGACAGGCGACCTGGAAACACCATATATTTT
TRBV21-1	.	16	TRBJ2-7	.	CASSNPGGWDSYEQYF	TGTGCCAGCAGCAACCCAGGAGGATGGGATTCCTACGAGCAGTACTTC
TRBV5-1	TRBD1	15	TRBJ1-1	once	CASSWTGQGITEAFF	TGCGCCAGCAGCTGGACAGGGCAGGGAATCACTGAAGCTTTCTTT
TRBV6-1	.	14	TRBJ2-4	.	CASITGLAKNIQYF	TGTGCCAGCATAACGGGGTTAGCCAAAAACATTCAGTACTTC
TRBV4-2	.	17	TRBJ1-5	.	CASSPENYGEGAQPQHF	TGTGCCAGCAGCCCCGAAAACTACGGGGAGGGCGCTCAGCCCCAGCATTTT
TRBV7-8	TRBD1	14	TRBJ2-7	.	CASSTGQGRDEQYF	TGTGCCAGCAGCACGGGACAGGGGAGGGACGAGCAGTACTTC
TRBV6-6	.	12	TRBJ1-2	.	CASGDRSDGYTF	TGTGCCAGCGGAGACAGGTCCGATGGCTACACCTTC
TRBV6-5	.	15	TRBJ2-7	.	CASSPSTVTSYEQYF	TGTGCCAGCAGTCCCTCGACAGTAACCTCCTACGAGCAGTACTTC
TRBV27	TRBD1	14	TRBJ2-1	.	CASSLFGTGDEQFF	TGTGCCAGCAGTTTATTTGGGACAGGGGATGAGCAGTTCTTC
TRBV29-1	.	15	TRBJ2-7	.	CSVDGTGTRSNEQYF	TGCAGCGTTGACGGGACAGGGACTAGGTCGAACGAGCAGTACTTC
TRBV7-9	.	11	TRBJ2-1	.	CASSPAGEQFF	TGTGCCAGCAGTCCCGCGGGAGAGCAGTTCTTC
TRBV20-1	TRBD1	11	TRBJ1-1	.	CSAPDRGEAFF	TGCAGTGCTCCGGACAGGGGTGAAGCTTTCTTT
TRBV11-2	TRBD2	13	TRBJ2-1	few	CASSRSTSHEQFF	TGTGCCAGCAGCCGGTCGACTAGCCATGAGCAGTTCTTC
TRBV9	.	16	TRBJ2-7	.	CASSVAQGTHVYEQYF	TGTGCCAGCAGCGTAGCTCAGGGGACCCACGTATACGAGCAGTACTTC
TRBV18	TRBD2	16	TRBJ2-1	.	CASSPLQTSGDSAQFF	TGTGCCAGCTCACCCCTCCAGACTAGCGGCGATTCTGCGCAGTTCTTC
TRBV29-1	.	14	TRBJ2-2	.	CSVERETGVGELFF	TGCAGCGTTGAAAGGGAAACGGGGGTCGGGGAGCTGTTTTTT
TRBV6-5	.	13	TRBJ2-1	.	CASRQSTGNEQFF	TGTGCCAGCAGGCAGTCCACGGGGAATGAGCAGTTCTTC
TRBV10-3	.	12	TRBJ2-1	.	CAISGPTDEQFF	TGTGCCATCAGTGGGCCCACCGATGAGCAGTTCTTC
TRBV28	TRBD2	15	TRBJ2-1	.	CASSVTGTRHNEQFF	TGTGCCAGCAGTGTCACCGGGACTAGGCACAATGAGCAGTTCTTC
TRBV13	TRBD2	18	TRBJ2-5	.	CASSLRMIGQGGRETQYF	TGTGCCAGCAGCTTACGGATGATAGGTCAGGGAGGGAGGGAGACCCAGTACTTC
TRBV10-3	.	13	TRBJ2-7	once	CAISDRVSHEQYF	TGTGCCATCAGTGACAGGGTGTCCCACGAGCAGTACTTC
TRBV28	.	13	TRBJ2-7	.	CASSFGGPYEQYF	TGTGCCAGCAGTTTTGGAGGCCCCTACGAGCAGTACTTC
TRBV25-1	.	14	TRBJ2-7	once	CASSDSASTYEQYF	TGTGCCAGCAGTGATTCGGCTAGTACCTACGAGCAGTACTTC
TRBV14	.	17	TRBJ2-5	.	CASSPLRGTIVQETQYF	TGTGCCAGCAGCCCCCTGCGTGGGACAATCGTCCAAGAGACCCAGTACTTC
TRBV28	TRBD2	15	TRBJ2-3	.	CASSSSGSPSDTQYF	TGTGCCAGCAGTTCTAGCGGGAGTCCCTCAGATACGCAGTATTTT
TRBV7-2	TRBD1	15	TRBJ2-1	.	CASWDRGRAYNEQFF	TGTGCCAGCTGGGACAGGGGGCGAGCCTACAATGAGCAGTTCTTC
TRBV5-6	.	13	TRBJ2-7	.	CASRRVNSYEQYF	TGTGCCAGCAGGCGGGTAAACTCCTACGAGCAGTACTTC
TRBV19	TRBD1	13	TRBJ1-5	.	CASTGTGDQPQHF	TGTGCCAGTACCGGGACAGGGGACCAGCCCCAGCATTTT
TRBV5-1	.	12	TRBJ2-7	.	CASSYPSYEQYF	TGCGCCAGCAGTTATCCGTCCTACGAGCAGTACTTC
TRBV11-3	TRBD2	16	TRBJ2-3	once	CASSYFMREGIDTQYF	TGTGCCAGCAGCTATTTCATGAGGGAGGGTATAGATACGCAGTATTTT
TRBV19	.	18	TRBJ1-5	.	CASSIGWLGTQGNQPQHF	TGTGCCAGTAGTATAGGATGGCTCGGGACTCAGGGCAATCAGCCCCAGCATTTT
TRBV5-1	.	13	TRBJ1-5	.	CASSLSGNQPQHF	TGCGCCAGCAGCTTGTCGGGCAATCAGCCCCAGCATTTT
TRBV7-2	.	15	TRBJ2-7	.	CASSLDRDPSYEQYF	TGTGCCAGCAGCTTAGACCGGGATCCCTCCTACGAGCAGTACTTC
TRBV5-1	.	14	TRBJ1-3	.	CASSYGTPGNTIYF	TGCGCCAGCAGCTACGGGACACCAGGAAACACCATATATTTT